This T cell receptor (beta chain) was documented in a study of T-cell memory formation after mild COVID-19. Overall study context: TCR clusters largely stayed donor specific. Study findings and constraints: Detection of some responders pre-infection suggested pre-existing cross-reactive memory T cells participated. CM and EM subsets held most contracting CD4+ clones; EMRA held CD8+ ones.

This CDR3 is built from 17 residues. V gave up 0 bases and J gave up 8 bases; unmatched junction bases: 9. Germline V gives CDR1 SGDLS, CDR2 YYNGEE. TCRdb reanalysed the 5' RACE reads using MiXCR and keeps one entry per CDR3 protein. This table holds 540,000 or so distinct CDR3 sequences, about a fifth found once. Note on this clonotype: What it binds is not known.

The rearrangement joins TRBV9 to TRBJ2-2, with TRBD2 matching 11 bases. This clonotype originated in an adult woman who had mild COVID-19 (a few samples of this study predate the infection). Cell type and time point are not known. Source material: PBMCs or a T cell subset sorted from them (not recorded which). The CDR3 region is CASSVGLAGSGEGELFF. The CDR3 nucleotides read TGTGCCAGCAGCGTAGGACTAGCGGGAAGTGGTGAAGGGGAGCTGTTTTTT.